The present TCR beta chain was sequenced within a study of CD8 T cells in ankylosing spondylitis. General study findings and limits: Apparently characteristic of ankylosing spondylitis blood was a TCR beta motif (roughly eight highly homologous variants). Clones linked to disease were reported to show significant enrichment in matched ankylosing spondylitis synovial fluid.

The CDR3 sequence is 15 residues long. The germline CDR1 and CDR2 sequences are LNHNV and YYDKDF (reference sequence). Between the trimmed V and J ends, which lost 4 bases and 4 bases, there was a span of 16 bases. This clonotype was seen repeatedly, ten times or more. No antigen is known for it. Quantitative molecular-barcoded 5'-RACE generated the TCR beta libraries. MiXCR was run by TCRdb on the 5' RACE reads, yielding one entry per CDR3 protein. The sample yields about 340,000 distinct CDR3 sequences, approximately 15% seen once. The sequencing input was blood, either unsorted or a sorted T cell fraction (not recorded which). The clonotype originates from a male donor with ankylosing spondylitis or in good health (not recorded which). The chain combines TRBV15 with TRBJ1-2; unclear D gene. For the CDR3, the DNA is TGTGCCACCAGCATCAGCCGGACGGAACCCTATGGCTACACCTTC. Translation gives CATSISRTEPYGYTF. Filled out from reference TRBV15 and TRBJ1-2, the complete variable domain reads DAMVIQNPRYQVTQFGKPVTLSCSQTLNHNVMYWYQQKSSQAPKLLFHYYDKDFNNEADTPDNFQSRRPNTSFCFLDIRSPGLGDTAMYLCATSISRTEPYGYTFGSGTRLTVV.